This TCR beta chain was identified during a study of human T cells and chemical hapten exposure. Unfractionated whole blood was the source of the extracted total RNA. In this sample, this clonotype turned up a few times. TCRdb analysed the 5' RACE reads with MiXCR anew, one entry per CDR3 protein. The table lists about 110,000 distinct CDR3 sequences, more than 15% of them singletons. The CDR3 covers 16 residues. Trimming left V 5 bases short and J 0 bases short, with 17 bases between. In germline, CDR1 is DFQATT, CDR2 SNEGSKA (reference sequence). The sequence derives from a human donor in good health. The genes are TRBV20-1 and TRBJ1-3; a possible D gene is TRBD1 (5 bases). CDR3 protein: CSADPPGRFSGNTIYF. DNA of the CDR3: TGCAGTGCTGACCCGCCGGGGCGGTTCTCTGGAAACACCATATATTTT.